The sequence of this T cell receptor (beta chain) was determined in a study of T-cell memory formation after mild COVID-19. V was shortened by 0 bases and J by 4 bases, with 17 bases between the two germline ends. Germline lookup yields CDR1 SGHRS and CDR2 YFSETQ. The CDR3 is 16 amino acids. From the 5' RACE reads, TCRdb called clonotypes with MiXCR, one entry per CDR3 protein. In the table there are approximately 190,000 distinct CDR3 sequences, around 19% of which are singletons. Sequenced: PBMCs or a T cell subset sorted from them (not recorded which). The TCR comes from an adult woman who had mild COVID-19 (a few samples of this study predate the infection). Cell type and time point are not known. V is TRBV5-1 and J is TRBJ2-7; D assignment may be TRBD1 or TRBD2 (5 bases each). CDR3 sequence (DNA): TGCGCCAGCAGCTTGGAGGGCCGGGGCAGGGCTTACGAGCAGTACTTC. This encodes CASSLEGRGRAYEQYF.